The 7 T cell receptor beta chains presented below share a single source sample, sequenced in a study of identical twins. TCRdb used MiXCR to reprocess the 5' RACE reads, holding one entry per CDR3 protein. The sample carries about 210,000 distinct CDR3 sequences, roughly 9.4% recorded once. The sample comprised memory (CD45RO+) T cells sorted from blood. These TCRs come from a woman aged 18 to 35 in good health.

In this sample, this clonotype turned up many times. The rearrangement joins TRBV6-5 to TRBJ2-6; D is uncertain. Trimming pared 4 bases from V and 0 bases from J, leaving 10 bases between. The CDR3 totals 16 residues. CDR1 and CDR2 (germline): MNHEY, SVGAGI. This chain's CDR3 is CASSSSVPSGANVLTF. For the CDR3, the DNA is TGTGCCAGCAGTTCCTCCGTCCCCTCTGGGGCCAACGTCCTGACTTTC.

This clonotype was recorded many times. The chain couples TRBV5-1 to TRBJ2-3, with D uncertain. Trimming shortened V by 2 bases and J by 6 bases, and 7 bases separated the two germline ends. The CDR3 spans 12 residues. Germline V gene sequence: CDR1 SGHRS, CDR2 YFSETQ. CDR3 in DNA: TGCGCCAGCAGCTTCGAAGGGGATACGCAGTATTTT. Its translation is CASSFEGDTQYF.

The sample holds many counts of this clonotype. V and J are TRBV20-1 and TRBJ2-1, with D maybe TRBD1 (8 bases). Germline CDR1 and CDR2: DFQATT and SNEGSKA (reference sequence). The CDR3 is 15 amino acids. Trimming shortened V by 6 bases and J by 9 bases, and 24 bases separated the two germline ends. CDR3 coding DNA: TGCAGTGCCCGCAGGGGGGGACAGGATTATAGTGAGCAGTTCTTC. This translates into CSARRGGQDYSEQFF.

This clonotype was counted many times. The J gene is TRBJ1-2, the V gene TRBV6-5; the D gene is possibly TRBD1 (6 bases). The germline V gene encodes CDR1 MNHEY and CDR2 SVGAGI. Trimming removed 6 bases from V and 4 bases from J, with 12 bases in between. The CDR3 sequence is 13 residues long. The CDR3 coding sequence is TGTGCCAGCAGACAACAGGGTAGCTATGGCTACACCTTC. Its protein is CASRQQGSYGYTF.

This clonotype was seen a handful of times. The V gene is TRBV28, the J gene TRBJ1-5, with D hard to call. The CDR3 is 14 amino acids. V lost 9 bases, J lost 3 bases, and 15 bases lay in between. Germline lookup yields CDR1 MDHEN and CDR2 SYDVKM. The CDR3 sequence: CASVYASFNQPQHF. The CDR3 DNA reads TGTGCCAGTGTATATGCTTCCTTCAATCAGCCCCAGCATTTT.

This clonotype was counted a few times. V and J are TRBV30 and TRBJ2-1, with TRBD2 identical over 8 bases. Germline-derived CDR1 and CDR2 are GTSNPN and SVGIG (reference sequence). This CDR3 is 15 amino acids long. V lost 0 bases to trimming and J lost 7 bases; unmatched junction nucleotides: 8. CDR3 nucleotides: TGTGCCTGGAGTGTACGGGGGGGGTGGTCGAATGAGCAGTTCTTC. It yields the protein CAWSVRGGWSNEQFF.

The CDR3 nucleotides read TGTGCCGGGCAGGGCGGGGCCAACGTCCTGACTTTC. Protein: CAGQGGANVLTF. This chain joins TRBV7-9 and TRBJ2-6, with a possible D match to TRBD1 (5 bases). V dropped 11 bases and J dropped 4 bases, with 9 bases sitting between them. The CDR3 length is 12 residues. Germline-derived CDR1 and CDR2 are SEHNR and FQNEAQ (reference sequence). Drawing the rest from reference TRBV7-9 and TRBJ2-6, the complete variable domain is DTGVSQNPRHKITKRGQNVTFRCDPISEHNRLYWYRQTLGQGPEFLTYFQNEAQLEKSRLLSDRFSAERPKGSFSTLEIQRTEQGDSAMYLCAGQGGANVLTFGAGSRLTVL.